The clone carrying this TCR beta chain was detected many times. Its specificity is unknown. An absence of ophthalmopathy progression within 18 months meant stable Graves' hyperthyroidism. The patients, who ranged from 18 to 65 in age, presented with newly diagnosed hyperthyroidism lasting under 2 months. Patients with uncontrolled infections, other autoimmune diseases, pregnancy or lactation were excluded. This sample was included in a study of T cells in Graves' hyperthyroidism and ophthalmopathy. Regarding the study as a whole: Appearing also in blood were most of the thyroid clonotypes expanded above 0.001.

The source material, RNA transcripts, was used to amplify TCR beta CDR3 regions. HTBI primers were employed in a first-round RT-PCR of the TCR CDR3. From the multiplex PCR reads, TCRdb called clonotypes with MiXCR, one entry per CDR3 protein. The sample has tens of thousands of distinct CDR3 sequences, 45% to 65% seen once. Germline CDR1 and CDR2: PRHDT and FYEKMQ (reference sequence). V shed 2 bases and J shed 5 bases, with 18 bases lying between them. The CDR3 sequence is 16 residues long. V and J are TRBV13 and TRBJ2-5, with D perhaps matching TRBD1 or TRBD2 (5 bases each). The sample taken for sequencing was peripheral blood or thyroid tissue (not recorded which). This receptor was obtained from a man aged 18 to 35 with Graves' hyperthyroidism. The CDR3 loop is CASSLRLILGPETQYF. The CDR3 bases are TGTGCCAGCAGCTTAAGATTAATCCTGGGACCGGAGACCCAGTACTTC.